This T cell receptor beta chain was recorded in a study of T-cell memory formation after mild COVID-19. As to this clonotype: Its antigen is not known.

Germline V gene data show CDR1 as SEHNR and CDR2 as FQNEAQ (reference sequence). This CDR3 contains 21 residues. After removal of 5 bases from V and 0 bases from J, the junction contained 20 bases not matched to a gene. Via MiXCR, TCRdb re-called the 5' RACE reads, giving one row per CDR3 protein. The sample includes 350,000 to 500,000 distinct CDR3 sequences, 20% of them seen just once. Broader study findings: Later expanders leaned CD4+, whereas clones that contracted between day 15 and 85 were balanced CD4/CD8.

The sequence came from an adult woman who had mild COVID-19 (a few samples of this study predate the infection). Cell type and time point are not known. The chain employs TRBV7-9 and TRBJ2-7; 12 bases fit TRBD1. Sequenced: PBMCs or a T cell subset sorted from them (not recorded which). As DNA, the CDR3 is TGTGCCAGCAGCCCAGGCTTCCTAGGGACAGGGGGCCTTCTGAGCTCCTACGAGCAGTACTTC. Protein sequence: CASSPGFLGTGGLLSSYEQYF. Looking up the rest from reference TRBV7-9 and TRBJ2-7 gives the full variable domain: DTGVSQNPRHKITKRGQNVTFRCDPISEHNRLYWYRQTLGQGPEFLTYFQNEAQLEKSRLLSDRFSAERPKGSFSTLEIQRTEQGDSAMYLCASSPGFLGTGGLLSSYEQYFGPGTRLTVT.